The table lists the clone carrying this T cell receptor beta chain with a few counts. This entry comes from a study of patients and donors after allogeneic stem cell transplantation. The V end lost 6 bases, the J end lost 2 bases, and 13 bases lay between the germline ends. The CDR3 sequence is 14 residues long. Germline lookup yields CDR1 LNHDA and CDR2 SQIVND (reference sequence). TCRdb re-called the RT-PCR reads through MiXCR, storing one row per CDR3 protein. This table holds about 960,000 distinct CDR3 sequences, approximately 18% found once. The sample was blood, either unsorted or a sorted T cell fraction (not recorded which). This clonotype originated in a human donor who was either an allogeneic HSCT recipient or a stem cell or donor lymphocyte infusion donor (not recorded which). It is not recorded whose cells these are; they may come from a transplant donor. The V and J genes are TRBV19 and TRBJ2-5, with D possibly TRBD1 on 6 matching bases. Written as DNA, the CDR3 is TGTGCCAGTAGCCTCGACAGGAGACAAGAGACCCAGTACTTC. Its protein is CASSLDRRQETQYF.